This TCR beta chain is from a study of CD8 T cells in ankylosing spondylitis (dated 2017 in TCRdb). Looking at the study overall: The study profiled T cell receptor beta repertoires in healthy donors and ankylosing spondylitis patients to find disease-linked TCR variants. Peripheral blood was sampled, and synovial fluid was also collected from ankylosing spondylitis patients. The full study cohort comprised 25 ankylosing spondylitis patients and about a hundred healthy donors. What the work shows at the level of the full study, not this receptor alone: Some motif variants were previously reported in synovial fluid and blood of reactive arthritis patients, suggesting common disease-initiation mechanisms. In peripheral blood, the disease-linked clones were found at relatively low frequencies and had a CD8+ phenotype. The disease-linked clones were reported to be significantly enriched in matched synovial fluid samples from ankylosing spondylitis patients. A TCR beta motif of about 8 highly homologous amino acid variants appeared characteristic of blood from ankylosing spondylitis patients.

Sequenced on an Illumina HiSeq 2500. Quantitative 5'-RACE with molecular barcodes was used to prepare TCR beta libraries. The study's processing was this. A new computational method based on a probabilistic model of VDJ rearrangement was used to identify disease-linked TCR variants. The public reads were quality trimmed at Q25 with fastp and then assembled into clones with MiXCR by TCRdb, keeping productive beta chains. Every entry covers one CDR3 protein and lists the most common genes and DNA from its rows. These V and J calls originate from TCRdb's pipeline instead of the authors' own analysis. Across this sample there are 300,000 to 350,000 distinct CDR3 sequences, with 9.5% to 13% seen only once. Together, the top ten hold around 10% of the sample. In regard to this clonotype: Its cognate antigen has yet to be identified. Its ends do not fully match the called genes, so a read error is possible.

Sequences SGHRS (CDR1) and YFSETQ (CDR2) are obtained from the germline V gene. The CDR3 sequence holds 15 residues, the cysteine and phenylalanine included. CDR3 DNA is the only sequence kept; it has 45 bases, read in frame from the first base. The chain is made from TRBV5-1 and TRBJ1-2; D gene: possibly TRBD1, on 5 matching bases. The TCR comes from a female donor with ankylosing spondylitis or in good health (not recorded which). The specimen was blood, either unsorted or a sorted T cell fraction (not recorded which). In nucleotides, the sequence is TGCGCCAGCGGCTTGGCGGGGGTGCCCAACTATGGCTACACCTTC. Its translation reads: CASGLAGVPNYGYTF.